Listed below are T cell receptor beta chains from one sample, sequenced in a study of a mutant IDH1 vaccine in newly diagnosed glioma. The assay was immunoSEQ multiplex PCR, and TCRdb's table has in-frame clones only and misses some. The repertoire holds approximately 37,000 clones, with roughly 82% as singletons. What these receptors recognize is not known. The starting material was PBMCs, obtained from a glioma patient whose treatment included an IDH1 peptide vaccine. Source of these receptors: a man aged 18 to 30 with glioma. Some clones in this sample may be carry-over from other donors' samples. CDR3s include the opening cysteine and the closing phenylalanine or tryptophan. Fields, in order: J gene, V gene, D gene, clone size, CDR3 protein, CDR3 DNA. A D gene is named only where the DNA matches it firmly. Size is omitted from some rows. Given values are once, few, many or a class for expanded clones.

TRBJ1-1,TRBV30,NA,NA,CVQSDGRNTEAFF,TGTGTACAAAGCGACGGTCGGAACACTGAAGCTTTCTTT
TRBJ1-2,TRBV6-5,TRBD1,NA,CASRGGTGSFGYTF,TGTGCCAGCAGGGGCGGGACAGGGTCCTTTGGCTACACCTTC
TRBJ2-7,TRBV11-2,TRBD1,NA,CASSLWDRAYEQYF,TGTGCCAGCAGCTTGTGGGACAGGGCCTACGAGCAGTACTTC
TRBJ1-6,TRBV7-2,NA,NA,CASSLASQARSYNSPLHF,TGTGCCAGCAGCTTAGCGTCACAGGCCCGCTCCTATAATTCACCCCTCCACTTT
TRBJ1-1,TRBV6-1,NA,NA,CASSEALRGTEAFF,TGTGCCAGCAGTGAAGCGCTAAGGGGCACTGAAGCTTTCTTT
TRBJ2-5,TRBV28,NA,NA,CASEGVGLETQYF,TGTGCCAGCGAGGGAGTCGGCCTAGAGACCCAGTACTTC
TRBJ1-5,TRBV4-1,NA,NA,CASSQDPGVQGQPQHF,TGCGCCAGCAGCCAAGATCCGGGGGTTCAGGGTCAGCCCCAGCATTTT
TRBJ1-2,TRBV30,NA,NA,CAWTVGTGSGYTF,TGTGCCTGGACCGTGGGAACAGGGAGCGGCTACACCTTC
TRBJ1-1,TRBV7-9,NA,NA,CASSETRNTEAFF,TGTGCCAGCAGCGAGACAAGGAACACTGAAGCTTTCTTT
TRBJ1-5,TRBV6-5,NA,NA,CASSYSDGGQPQHF,TGTGCCAGCAGTTACTCCGACGGGGGTCAGCCCCAGCATTTT
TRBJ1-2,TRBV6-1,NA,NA,CARRGWEGANYGYTF,TGTGCCAGGAGGGGATGGGAGGGCGCTAACTATGGCTACACCTTC
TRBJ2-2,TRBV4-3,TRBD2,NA,CASSQDHGGSGELFF,TGCGCCAGCAGCCAAGATCACGGGGGGTCCGGGGAGCTGTTTTTT
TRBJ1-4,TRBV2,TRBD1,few,CASSEDRFGNEKLFF,TGTGCCAGCAGCGAGGACAGGTTTGGGAATGAAAAACTGTTTTTT
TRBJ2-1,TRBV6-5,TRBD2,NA,CASSYSEIGTSKFF,TGTGCCAGCAGTTACTCTGAAATTGGGACTAGCAAGTTCTTC
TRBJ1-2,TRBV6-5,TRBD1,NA,CASSFNRGRAYGYTF,TGTGCCAGCAGTTTTAACAGGGGGCGCGCCTATGGCTACACCTTC
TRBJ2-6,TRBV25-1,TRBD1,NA,CASSEAGGEANVLTF,TGTGCCAGCAGTGAAGCAGGGGGAGAGGCCAACGTCCTGACTTTC
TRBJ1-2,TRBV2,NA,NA,CASRSTASYGYTF,TGTGCCAGCAGGTCGACAGCGTCCTATGGCTACACCTTC
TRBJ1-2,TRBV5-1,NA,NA,CASSFRVGGGYGYTF,TGCGCCAGCAGCTTTCGAGTGGGAGGTGGCTATGGCTACACCTTC
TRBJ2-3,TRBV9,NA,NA,CASSVAGYTDTQYF,TGTGCCAGCAGCGTAGCGGGGTATACAGATACGCAGTATTTT
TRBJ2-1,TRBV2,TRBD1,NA,CASSEWDSDPESLYNEQFF,TGTGCCAGCAGTGAATGGGACAGCGATCCGGAGAGCCTCTACAATGAGCAGTTCTTC
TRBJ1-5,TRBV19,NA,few,CASSMGSPQPQHF,TGTGCCAGTAGTATGGGATCCCCTCAGCCCCAGCATTTT
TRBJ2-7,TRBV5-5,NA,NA,CASSAKQPPYEQYF,TGTGCCAGCAGCGCCAAACAGCCCCCCTACGAGCAGTACTTC
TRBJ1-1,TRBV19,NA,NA,CASSIFAGNTEAFF,TGTGCCAGTAGTATTTTTGCGGGGAACACTGAAGCTTTCTTT
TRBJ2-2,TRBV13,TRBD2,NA,CASSLGLVVTGELFF,TGTGCCAGCAGCCTCGGACTAGTAGTCACCGGGGAGCTGTTTTTT
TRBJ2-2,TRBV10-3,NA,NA,CAIRGAGNTGELFF,TGTGCCATCAGGGGGGCGGGAAACACCGGGGAGCTGTTTTTT
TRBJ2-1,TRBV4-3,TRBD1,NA,CASSQGQGSSYNEQFF,TGCGCCAGCAGCCAAGGACAGGGGAGCTCCTACAATGAGCAGTTCTTC
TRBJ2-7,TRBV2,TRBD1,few,CASRRDRAAPYEQYF,TGTGCCAGCAGAAGGGACAGGGCAGCTCCCTACGAGCAGTACTTC
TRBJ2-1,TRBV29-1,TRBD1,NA,CSAAAGTGVGNEQFF,TGCAGCGCAGCCGCCGGGACAGGGGTGGGGAATGAGCAGTTCTTC
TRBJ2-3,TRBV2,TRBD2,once,CASSEPSGITDTQYF,TGTGCCAGCAGTGAGCCTAGCGGTATCACAGATACGCAGTATTTT
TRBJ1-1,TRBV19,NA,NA,CASSMGSEMNTEAFF,TGTGCCAGTAGTATGGGTTCTGAAATGAACACTGAAGCTTTCTTT
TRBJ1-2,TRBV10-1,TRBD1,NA,CASSRQGAIGGYTF,TGCGCCAGCAGCCGACAGGGGGCTATAGGGGGCTACACCTTC
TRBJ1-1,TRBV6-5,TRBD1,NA,CASTNPGQGDTEAFF,TGTGCCAGCACCAACCCGGGACAGGGAGACACTGAAGCTTTCTTT
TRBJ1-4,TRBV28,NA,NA,CASSPHTGGEKLFF,TGTGCCAGCAGTCCCCATACCGGCGGTGAAAAACTGTTTTTT
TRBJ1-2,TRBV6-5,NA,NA,CASSYSQRARGYTF,TGTGCCAGCAGTTACTCCCAGAGGGCAAGGGGCTACACCTTC
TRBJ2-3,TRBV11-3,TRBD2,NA,CASSSQAGAYTQYF,TGTGCCAGCAGCTCTCAAGCGGGAGCTTATACGCAGTATTTT
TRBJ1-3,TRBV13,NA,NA,CASSRVESSGNTIYF,TGTGCCAGCAGCCGGGTCGAAAGCTCTGGAAACACCATATATTTT
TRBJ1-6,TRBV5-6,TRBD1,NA,CASSRRITGGDSPLHF,TGTGCCAGCAGCAGGCGCATCACAGGGGGGGATTCACCCCTCCACTTT
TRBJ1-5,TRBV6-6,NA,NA,CASSYNGGNQPQHF,TGTGCCAGCAGTTACAACGGGGGCAATCAGCCCCAGCATTTT
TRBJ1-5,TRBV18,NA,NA,CASSSSDGGPNQPQHF,TGTGCCAGCTCCTCCTCGGACGGCGGGCCCAATCAGCCCCAGCATTTT
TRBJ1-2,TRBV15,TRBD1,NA,CATSSLRTGGLYGYTF,TGTGCCACCAGCTCACTAAGGACAGGCGGCCTCTATGGCTACACCTTC
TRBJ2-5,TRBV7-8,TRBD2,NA,CASSFPWGDYQETQYF,TGTGCCAGCAGCTTTCCCTGGGGGGACTATCAAGAGACCCAGTACTTC
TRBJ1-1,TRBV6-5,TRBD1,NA,CASSGTGGTEAFF,TGTGCCAGCAGTGGGACAGGGGGCACTGAAGCTTTCTTT